This T cell receptor (beta chain) came from a study of CD8 T cells in ankylosing spondylitis. TCRdb called the 5' RACE reads again in MiXCR, with one record for every CDR3 protein. The repertoire holds approximately 250,000 distinct CDR3 sequences, 8% to 9% seen once, with around 4.8% in the top ten. Trimming removed 4 bases at V and 5 bases at J, with 15 bases between. CDR3 length equals 14 residues. Germline lookup yields CDR1 MNHEY and CDR2 SVGAGI. This clonotype was counted many times. The chain uses TRBV6-5 and TRBJ2-7; D is ambiguous. The sequencing sample was made of blood, either unsorted or a sorted T cell fraction (not recorded which). The receptor was isolated from a female donor with ankylosing spondylitis or in good health (not recorded which). The CDR3 spells CASSSSPVPHEQYF. CDR3 DNA sequence: TGTGCCAGCAGTTCATCCCCAGTACCACACGAGCAGTACTTC.